Following are 22 T cell receptor beta chains from one sample sequenced in a study of blood T cells in healthy people across ages. Sample-barcoded 5' priming and a J-beta primer mix drove a second PCR of about 6 to 12 cycles. TCRdb analysed the 5' RACE reads with MiXCR anew, one entry per CDR3 protein. This sample has roughly 650,000 distinct CDR3 sequences; approximately 29% occur once, and the top ten carry over 15%. Sequencing input: blood. These receptors were obtained from a woman older than 75 in good health.

In this sample, this clonotype turned up many times. The chain uses TRBV6-1 and TRBJ1-2, with D perhaps matching TRBD1 (5 bases). Trimming left V 6 bases short and J 7 bases short, with 12 bases between. Looked up from germline, CDR1 is MNHNS and CDR2 is SASEGT. The CDR3 covers 12 residues. The CDR3, as DNA: TGTGCCAGCAGCGTCCAGGGATTTGGCTACACCTTC. Its translation is CASSVQGFGYTF.

This clonotype occurred a few times. A much bigger clone sits one base away, suggesting this may be a read error. This chain connects TRBV7-8 to TRBJ1-6; 7 bases map to TRBD1. The length of the CDR3 is 18 residues. The V gene's germline CDR1 is SGHVS and CDR2 FQNEAQ. The DNA of the CDR3 is TGTGCCAGCAGCTTAGCTGGCAGGGGGAGCTCCTATAATTCACCCCGCCACTTT. This translates into CASSLAGRGSSYNSPRHF.

This clonotype was detected only a few times. A much larger clone lies one base from this, so it may be a read error. The rearrangement links TRBV12-3 or TRBV12-4 to TRBJ2-3, with 11 bases matching TRBD2. The CDR3 extends over 15 amino acids. CDR3 nucleotides: TGTGCCAGCAGGGCGGGACTAGCGGCCACAGATGCGCAGTATTTT. The encoded protein is CASRAGLAATDAQYF.

V and J are TRBV5-1 and TRBJ2-7; D ambiguous. The CDR3 spans 13 residues. Germline CDR1 is SGHRS and CDR2 is YFSETQ. Trimming cost V 0 bases and J 3 bases, with 7 bases left between them. This CDR3 reads CASSLVYSYEQYF. The CDR3, as DNA: TGCGCCAGCAGCTTGGTTTATAGCTACGAGCAGTACTTC.

The chain carries TRBV20-1 and TRBJ2-7, with a possible D match to TRBD1 (6 bases). V was pared by 2 bases and J by 1 base, with 24 bases between. CDR3 length equals 18 residues. The V gene's germline CDR1 is DFQATT and CDR2 SNEGSKA (reference sequence). CDR3 DNA sequence: TGCAGTGCTAGACCCAACAGGGAACGGAGACTTAATTCCTACGAGCAGTACTTC. Translating gives CSARPNRERRLNSYEQYF.

The chain joins TRBV7-9 to TRBJ2-3; the match to TRBD2 covers 10 bases. Germline V gene lookup returns CDR1 SEHNR and CDR2 FQNEAQ (reference sequence). Trimming at V came to 6 bases and at J to 4 bases, leaving 7 bases not matched to a gene. The CDR3 length is 15 residues. The CDR3 loop is CASRLTSGRADTQYF. CDR3 coding DNA: TGTGCCAGCAGGCTGACTAGCGGGCGAGCAGATACGCAGTATTTT.

The chain carries TRBV14 and TRBJ2-5; 9 bases fit TRBD2. The CDR3 has 14 amino acids. Germline V gene lookup returns CDR1 SGHDN and CDR2 FVKESK. V lost 1 base and J lost 11; bases outside the gene matches: 8. This CDR3 is CASSQGSRGREQYF. The CDR3 DNA is TGTGCCAGCAGCCAAGGTAGCCGCGGGAGGGAGCAGTACTTC. The whole variable domain, filled in from reference TRBV14 and TRBJ2-5, reads EAGVTQFPSHSVIEKGQTVTLRCDPISGHDNLYWYRRVMGKEIKFLLHFVKESKQDESGMPNNRFLAERTGGTYSTLKVQPAELEDSGVYFCASSQGSRGREQYFGPGTRLLVL.

This clonotype appeared many times. The chain is built from TRBV3-1 and TRBJ2-1; 12 bases fit TRBD2. The CDR3 extends over 15 amino acids. CDR1 and CDR2 from the germline V gene are LGHDT and YNNKEL (reference sequence). J lost 4 bases, V lost 4 bases, and 2 bases had no gene match. CDR3 in DNA: TGTGCCAGCAGCCCTAGCGGGGGGGATTACAATGAGCAGTTCTTC. Translated: CASSPSGGDYNEQFF.

The chain employs TRBV7-3 and TRBJ2-5; D is possibly TRBD1 or TRBD2 (5 bases each). Trimming left V 5 bases short and J 11 bases short, with 21 bases between. The CDR3 totals 14 residues. CDR1 is SGHTA and CDR2 is FQGTGA in the germline V gene. In DNA, the CDR3 is TGTGCCAGCAGCCCGAACGGGTTCAGAGGGGAGCAGTACTTC. Translating gives CASSPNGFRGEQYF.

As for this clonotype: This may come from a read error, since a much larger clone is one base off. The chain links TRBV7-9 to TRBJ2-7; D is possibly TRBD1 (6 bases). CDR3 length: 13 amino acids. V was pared by 3 bases and J by 5 bases, with 11 bases between. CDR1 and CDR2 (germline): SEHNR, FQNEAQ (reference sequence). The CDR3: CASSFQGRNEQYV. CDR3 nucleotides: TGTGCCAGCAGCTTCCAGGGGCGCAACGAGCAGTACGTC.

This clonotype was seen at least ten times. V and J are TRBV5-1 and TRBJ2-1; 9 nucleotides agree with TRBD1. V lost 4 bases and J lost 9; bases outside the gene matches: 14. This CDR3 comprises 16 residues. Germline CDR1 SGHRS, CDR2 YFSETQ. CDR3 DNA sequence: TGCGCCAGCAGCCTTTACAGGGGGCGGATTACCACTGAGCAGTTCTTC. Translated, it gives CASSLYRGRITTEQFF.

This clonotype was observed a handful of times. The V and J genes are TRBV25-1 and TRBJ1-5; D is perhaps TRBD1 (5 bases). V was trimmed by 5 bases and J by 3 bases, leaving 11 bases between them. The CDR3 is made up of 14 amino acids. In germline, CDR1 is MGHDK, CDR2 SYGVNS. Here the CDR3 reads CASSPGPHNQPQHF. For the CDR3, the DNA is TGTGCCAGCAGTCCGGGACCCCACAATCAGCCCCAGCATTTT.

In this sample, this clonotype turned up many times. The CDR3 DNA reads TGTGCCAGCTCACCGACTCAGTTCTACGAGCAGTACTTC. Translated, it gives CASSPTQFYEQYF. This rearrangement joins TRBV18 to TRBJ2-7; D gene unclear. Trimming removed 3 bases at V and 3 bases at J, with 9 bases between. The germline V gene has CDR1 KGHSH and CDR2 LQKENI. The CDR3 covers 13 residues.

This clonotype was observed many times. The chain carries TRBV20-1 and TRBJ2-3, with 12 bases aligning to TRBD2. Germline trimming cut 7 bases from V and 2 bases from J; bases unmatched to any gene: 7. Germline V gene data show CDR1 as DFQATT and CDR2 as SNEGSKA (reference sequence). The CDR3 has 15 amino acids. CDR3 sequence: CSGGLAGGDTDTQYF. The CDR3 coding sequence is TGCAGTGGTGGGCTAGCGGGGGGGGACACAGATACGCAGTATTTT.

Ten or more counts support this clonotype. This chain joins TRBV5-1 and TRBJ2-3; the D call may be TRBD1 or TRBD2 (5 bases each). Germline V gene data show CDR1 as SGHRS and CDR2 as YFSETQ. The CDR3 has 16 amino acids. V lost 4 bases, J lost 5 bases, and 20 bases lay in between. CDR3 DNA sequence: TGCGCCAGCAGCCCAAGACAGACCGGAGGAGGAGATACGCAGTATTTT. It yields the protein CASSPRQTGGGDTQYF.

This clonotype was counted many times. This chain uses TRBV15 with TRBJ2-1; 15 nucleotides line up with TRBD2. Germline assignment: CDR1 LNHNV and CDR2 YYDKDF (reference sequence). The CDR3 contains 16 residues. Trimming at V came to 4 bases and at J to 6 bases, leaving 4 bases not matched to a gene. The DNA of the CDR3 is TGTGCCACCAGCACCCGGACTAGCGGGGGGGGCAATGAGCAGTTCTTC. The encoded protein is CATSTRTSGGGNEQFF.

This clonotype has at least ten counts. The chain has TRBV5-6 and TRBJ2-1; 7 bases map to TRBD2. The CDR3 length is 15 residues. V lost 0 bases to trimming and J lost 14 bases; unmatched junction nucleotides: 14. CDR1 is SGHDT, CDR2 YYEEEE, per germline. CDR3 coding DNA: TGTGCCAGCAGCTTGGGGGGAGGAGAGCGGGGCAGGAAGTTCTTC. It is translated as CASSLGGGERGRKFF. Using reference TRBV5-6 and TRBJ2-1 for the parts outside the CDR3, the full variable domain is DAGVTQSPTHLIKTRGQQVTLRCSPKSGHDTVSWYQQALGQGPQFIFQYYEEEERQRGNFPDRFSGHQFPNYSSELNVNALLLGDSALYLCASSLGGGERGRKFFGPGTRLTVL.

Of note for this clonotype: Since a much larger clone is just one base distant, this may be a read error. The chain links TRBV6-2 or TRBV6-3 to TRBJ2-1; D is uncertain. This CDR3 region has 10 residues. V dropped 8 bases and J dropped 7 bases, with 6 bases sitting between them. Germline V gene sequence: CDR1 MNHEY, CDR2 SVGEGT. The CDR3 loop is CASGANEQFF. The CDR3 DNA follows: TGTGCCAGCGGTGCAAATGAGCAGTTCTTC.

This clonotype was counted at least ten times. V is TRBV28 and J is TRBJ2-5; D call uncertain. V dropped 6 bases and J dropped 2 bases, with 13 bases sitting between them. Germline V gene data show CDR1 as MDHEN and CDR2 as SYDVKM. This CDR3 contains 14 residues. DNA for the CDR3: TGTGCCAGCAGGATATACAGAGATCAAGAGACCCAGTACTTC. As protein: CASRIYRDQETQYF.

This clonotype was recorded many times. This chain links TRBV20-1 with TRBJ2-3; TRBD2 matches 13 bases. CDR1 is DFQATT and CDR2 is SNEGSKA in the germline V gene (reference sequence). This CDR3 is built from 16 residues. V trimming: 2 bases; J trimming: 4 bases; junction bases outside the gene matches: 6. The CDR3, as DNA: TGCAGTGCTAGATCCCGACTAGCGGGGGGAGCAGATACGCAGTATTTT. This sequence encodes CSARSRLAGGADTQYF.

Notes on this clonotype: Its ends do not fully match the called genes, so a read error is possible. This chain links TRBV7-8 with TRBJ1-1, with D perhaps matching TRBD1 (6 bases). CDR3 size: 13 residues. Germline V CDR1 and CDR2: SGHVS, FQNEAQ. The CDR3 sequence: CAGSKTGYTEAFF. CDR3 bases: TGTGCCGGCAGCAAAACAGGGTACACTGAAGCTTTCTTT.

In this sample, this clonotype turned up many times. CDR3 amino acids: CSARSGNYGYTF. The CDR3 nucleotides are TGCAGTGCTAGATCTGGGAACTATGGCTACACCTTC. The chain has TRBV20-1 and TRBJ1-2, with unresolved D. The CDR3 is made up of 12 amino acids. Trimming pared 2 bases from V and 2 bases from J, leaving 6 bases between. CDR1 is DFQATT and CDR2 is SNEGSKA in the germline V gene (reference sequence).